This passage covers 17 T cell receptor beta chains from one sample sequenced in a study of blood T cell repertoires in COVID-19. This table comes from immunoSEQ multiplex PCR, and its TCRdb copy is limited to in-frame clones, with some not included. Among about 320,000 clones listed, 65% to 90% were seen once. Sequenced input: peripheral blood. These receptors were obtained from a human donor in a cohort sampled during active COVID-19.

The CDR3 DNA reads as TGTGCCTGGAGCGCCGACTTCTCGCTCTATGGCTACACCTTC. It encodes CAWSADFSLYGYTF. The chain combines TRBV30 with TRBJ1-2, with D unclear. With 3 bases removed from V and 4 bases from J, the gap between germline ends came to 15 bases. CDR1 GTSNPN and CDR2 SVGIG come from the germline V gene (reference sequence). This CDR3 is 14 amino acids long.

The chain couples TRBV27 to TRBJ1-1; D is perhaps TRBD1 (5 bases). The CDR3 covers 15 residues. The V and J ends lost 4 bases and 0 bases respectively, with 12 bases between them. Germline V gene data show CDR1 as MNHEY and CDR2 as SMNVEV (reference sequence). The CDR3 reads CASSSRQTLNTEAFF. The CDR3 DNA sequence: TGTGCCAGCAGTTCTCGACAGACACTGAACACTGAAGCTTTCTTT.

This chain connects TRBV5-6 to TRBJ1-2, with TRBD1 as a possible D gene (5 bases). The CDR3 has 14 amino acids. Looked up from germline, CDR1 is SGHDT and CDR2 is YYEEEE. The ends were cut back, 4 bases at V and 3 bases at J, with 13 bases in the middle. The CDR3 DNA reads TGTGCCAGCAGCGTGCGGGGGGATGACTATGGCTACACCTTC. Translation gives CASSVRGDDYGYTF.

The rearrangement uses TRBV4-1 and TRBJ2-7; no clear D gene. Deletions cut 3 bases from V and 4 bases from J, with 19 bases between. From germline, CDR1 is MGHRA and CDR2 YSYEKL. The CDR3 is 16 residues long. The CDR3 loop reads CASSHLPDPLAYEQYF. The CDR3 coding sequence is TGCGCCAGCAGCCACCTACCCGATCCCCTTGCTTACGAGCAGTACTTC.

The chain couples TRBV3-1 (or the pseudogene TRBV3-2) to TRBJ1-6, with D perhaps TRBD1 (5 bases). CDR1 LGHDT and CDR2 YNNKEL come from the germline V gene (reference sequence). Trimming stripped 7 bases from V and 2 bases from J, with 12 bases between. The CDR3 spans 15 residues. CDR3 loop: CASMEGFTYNSPLHF. DNA for the CDR3: TGTGCCAGCATGGAGGGGTTTACCTATAATTCACCCCTCCACTTT.

V and J are TRBV7-9 and TRBJ2-4; 8 bases are a match to TRBD1. CDR1 is SEHNR and CDR2 is FQNEAQ in the germline V gene (reference sequence). After removal of 5 bases from V and 0 bases from J, the junction contained 9 bases not matched to a gene. CDR3 length: 17 residues. DNA of the CDR3: TGTGCCAGCAGCCACTTAAAGGACAGGGTAGCCAAAAACATTCAGTACTTC. Translated, it gives CASSHLKDRVAKNIQYF.

The chain carries TRBV7-8 and TRBJ2-4; 7 bases match TRBD1. CDR1 is SGHVS and CDR2 is FQNEAQ in the germline V gene. After removal of 5 bases from V and 12 bases from J, the junction contained 7 bases not matched to a gene. This CDR3 has 12 residues. This chain's CDR3 is CASSPPDRDQYF. DNA of the CDR3: TGTGCCAGCAGCCCCCCCGACAGGGATCAGTACTTC.

The V call is TRBV14, the J call TRBJ2-2, with D possibly being TRBD1 (6 bases). V lost 4 bases and J lost 1, with 10 bases in between. Per the germline V gene, CDR1 is SGHDN and CDR2 is FVKESK. The CDR3 extends over 15 amino acids. This chain's CDR3 is CASSLGTQNTGELFF. The DNA for the CDR3 is TGTGCCAGCAGCCTCGGGACACAGAACACCGGGGAGCTGTTTTTT.

In this sample, this clone turned up once. This CDR3 is also generated by other DNA sequences in the sample. The gene calls are TRBV5-1 and TRBJ1-6; no firm D call. V gave up 1 base and J gave up 8 bases, with 10 bases separating them. The germline V gene has CDR1 SGHRS and CDR2 YFSETQ. The CDR3 totals 14 residues. The CDR3 nucleotides are TGCGCCAGCAGCTTGACGGGAGTAGATTCACCCCTCCACTTT. Amino acid sequence: CASSLTGVDSPLHF.

The V and J genes are TRBV18 and TRBJ2-1, with TRBD1 matching over 7 bases. Germline CDR1 and CDR2: KGHSH and LQKENI. Unmatched junction bases numbered 10, after V lost 5 bases and J lost 6 bases. The CDR3 length is 15 residues. The CDR3 spells CASSAPGTAFNEQFF. The CDR3 DNA sequence: TGTGCCAGCTCAGCCCCGGGGACAGCTTTCAATGAGCAGTTCTTC.

The chain recombines TRBV19 with TRBJ2-7; 7 positions agree with TRBD1. CDR3 length: 16 amino acids. Trimming at V came to 3 bases and at J to 2 bases, leaving 10 bases not matched to a gene. CDR1 is LNHDA, CDR2 SQIVND, per germline (reference sequence). CDR3 sequence (DNA): TGTGCCAGTAGTATGGGCCCCGGGACAGTAGCCTACGAGCAGTACTTC. It encodes CASSMGPGTVAYEQYF. The full variable domain, rest sourced from reference TRBV19 and TRBJ2-7, is DGGITQSPKYLFRKEGQNVTLSCEQNLNHDAMYWYRQDPGQGLRLIYYSQIVNDFQKGDIAEGYSVSREKKESFPLTVTSAQKNPTAFYLCASSMGPGTVAYEQYFGPGTRLTVT.

The V gene is TRBV2, the J gene TRBJ2-3; D perhaps matches TRBD1 (6 bases). Germline V CDR1 and CDR2: SNHLY, FYNNEI. Between the trimmed V and J ends, which lost 2 bases and 4 bases, there was a span of 13 bases. CDR3 size: 15 residues. Here the CDR3 DNA reads TGTGCCAGCAGTGAATTGAGGGGGAGAGCAGATACGCAGTATTTT. This gives the protein CASSELRGRADTQYF. Drawing the rest from reference TRBV2 and TRBJ2-3, the complete variable domain is EPEVTQTPSHQVTQMGQEVILRCVPISNHLYFYWYRQILGQKVEFLVSFYNNEISEKSEIFDDQFSVERPDGSNFTLKIRSTKLEDSAMYFCASSELRGRADTQYFGPGTRLTVL.

The J gene is TRBJ2-1, the V gene TRBV12-5, with TRBD2 matching over 10 bases. V lost 5 bases and J lost 6; bases outside the gene matches: 7. The CDR3 runs to 15 residues. Germline V lookup: CDR1 LGHNT, CDR2 FRNRAP. In DNA form, the CDR3 reads TGTGCTAGTGGTCCCCAGCGGGGGGGAATCAATGAGCAGTTCTTC. This translates into CASGPQRGGINEQFF.

A few counts support this clone. The chain recombines TRBV27 with TRBJ2-5; a weak D match, TRBD1 (6 bases). Germline V lookup: CDR1 MNHEY, CDR2 SMNVEV (reference sequence). The germline V and J ends were trimmed by 6 bases and 0 bases, with 17 bases remaining between them. There are 16 residues in the CDR3. CDR3 region: CASSHTWGPHQETQYF. The CDR3 DNA follows: TGTGCCAGCAGCCACACCTGGGGGCCCCACCAAGAGACCCAGTACTTC.

This clone has just a few counts. This sequence joins TRBV5-1 and TRBJ2-7, with 11 positions matching TRBD2. J gave up 2 bases and V 3 bases, and 4 bases lay outside the gene matches. Germline V gives CDR1 SGHRS, CDR2 YFSETQ. The CDR3 loop spans 15 amino acids. CDR3 sequence (DNA): TGCGCCAGCAGCTCTAGCGGGGGGATGGCCTACGAGCAGTACTTC. Translation gives CASSSSGGMAYEQYF.

CDR3 in amino acids: CASRTNSLTSGGTTDTQYF. The CDR3, as DNA: TGTGCCAGTAGAACCAATAGCCTTACTAGCGGGGGTACCACAGATACGCAGTATTTT. The chain recombines TRBV19 with TRBJ2-3, with 11 bases fitting TRBD2. With V trimmed by 6 bases and J by 2 bases, 16 bases remained unmatched. The CDR3 covers 19 residues. Germline CDR1 LNHDA, CDR2 SQIVND (reference sequence).

The J gene is TRBJ2-3, the V gene TRBV30, with a possible D match to TRBD2 (6 bases). Trimming left V 2 bases short and J 13 bases short, with 13 bases between. Germline V lookup: CDR1 GTSNPN, CDR2 SVGIG (reference sequence). The CDR3 extends over 11 amino acids. In nucleotides, the CDR3 is TGTGCCTGGAGTAGAGGCGGGGCGGAGTATTTT. It yields the protein CAWSRGGAEYF.